This T cell receptor beta chain was identified in a study of blood T cell repertoires in COVID-19. Study-wide background: From the United States, Italy and Spain came samples of acute and convalescent COVID-19. Sources were T cells, B-cell-depleted T cells, or PBMCs; the material itself was cDNA or gDNA.

Sequencing was performed with immunoSEQ multiplex PCR; in TCRdb, only in-frame clones are kept and a portion is missing. The sample shows more than 70,000 clones, about 88% of them seen only once. The specimen sequenced was peripheral blood. The clonotype comes from a man aged 55 to 70 with acute or convalescent COVID-19.

The CDR3 DNA follows: TGTGCCTGGAGTTCGGCCGGGAACGATCAGCCCCAGCATTTT. Encoded protein: CAWSSAGNDQPQHF. The V gene is TRBV30, the J gene TRBJ1-5; D call uncertain. This CDR3 is 14 amino acids long. The V gene lost 2 bases and the J gene lost 5 bases, with 13 bases spanning the gap. Germline values: CDR1 GTSNPN, CDR2 SVGIG (reference sequence).